The 3 T cell receptor beta chains given below trace back to one sample, sequenced in a study of T cell changes during pregnancy in multiple sclerosis. TCRdb's table, derived via immunoSEQ multiplex PCR, lists solely in-frame clones and lacks some. The profile covers more than 35,000 clones, with about 93% appearing a single time and about 0.4% taken by the ten largest. The sequencing used CD4+ T cells from peripheral blood mononuclear cells, collected in the third trimester of pregnancy. The receptors were gathered from a female donor in good health, enrolled as a control in a pregnancy study.

The V and J genes are TRBV6-5 and TRBJ2-1; 10 nucleotides align to TRBD2. V lost 3 bases to trimming and J lost 9 bases; unmatched junction nucleotides: 8. This CDR3 contains 15 residues. Per germline, CDR1 MNHEY and CDR2 SVGAGI. The CDR3 DNA is TGTGCCAGCAGTTATTTACCTAGCGGGAGCGGTGAGCAGTTCTTC. Its protein product is CASSYLPSGSGEQFF.

CDR3 protein: CSVLLGHSQETQYF. CDR3 nucleotides: TGCAGCGTTCTATTAGGACATTCCCAAGAGACCCAGTACTTC. J is TRBJ2-5 and V is TRBV29-1; D may be TRBD1 (5 bases). With 5 bases removed from V and 1 base from J, the gap between germline ends came to 14 bases. There are 14 residues in the CDR3. Germline V lookup: CDR1 SQVTM, CDR2 ANQGSEA.

Written as DNA, the CDR3 is TGTGCCATCAGTGCACAGGGGAACACTGAAGCTTTCTTT. Translated, it gives CAISAQGNTEAFF. The chain employs TRBV10-3 and TRBJ1-1; the D gene is possibly TRBD1 (6 bases). This CDR3 is 13 amino acids long. From germline, CDR1 is ENHRY and CDR2 SYGVKD. Trimming cost V 4 bases and J 1 base, with 7 bases left between them.